The 11 T cell receptor beta chains reported below all come from one sample, sequenced in a study of CD8+CD57+ T cells in acquired aplastic anemia. Only patients with CD8+CD57+ cell expansion on flow cytometry were chosen for sequencing. Investigators profiled TCR beta VDJ and CDR3 from genomic DNA template. In TCRdb, the reads were re-called with MiXCR into one record per CDR3 protein. The sample lists approximately 250,000 distinct CDR3 sequences, less than 85% occurring once. The sequencing input was sorted CD4+, CD8+, or CD8+CD57+ T cells (not recorded which) from PBMCs. The receptors here all came from a human donor with aplastic anemia.

V usage is TRBV9 and J usage is TRBJ2-3, with D unclear. V was cut by 3 bases and J by 2 bases, with 4 bases left in between. This CDR3 is built from 12 residues. Germline CDR1 is SGDLS and CDR2 is YYNGEE. The CDR3 nucleotides read TGTGCCAGCAGCGCCGACACAGATACGCAGTATTTT. Protein sequence: CASSADTDTQYF.

This clonotype came up many times. The V and J genes are TRBV7-8 and TRBJ1-6, with 10 positions matching TRBD1. J was trimmed by 9 bases and V by 5 bases; bases with no gene match: 7. The CDR3 is 15 amino acids. The germline V gene has CDR1 SGHVS and CDR2 FQNEAQ. CDR3 coding DNA: TGTGCCAGCAGCCTCGGGACAGGGGACAGTTCACCCCTCCACTTT. It yields the protein CASSLGTGDSSPLHF.

This clonotype was detected many times. The gene calls are TRBV3-1 and TRBJ1-1, with D unresolved. Looked up from germline, CDR1 is LGHDT and CDR2 is YNNKEL (reference sequence). V was clipped by 3 bases and J by 2 bases, with 13 bases between them. The length of the CDR3 is 15 residues. CDR3 bases: TGTGCCAGCAGCCATCCTGTGGGCGCAAACACTGAAGCTTTCTTT. This translates into CASSHPVGANTEAFF.

This clonotype came up once. The chain recombines TRBV9 with TRBJ2-7; D is uncertain. This CDR3 region has 16 residues. V lost 5 bases and J 6 bases, leaving 24 bases between the germline ends. Germline V lookup: CDR1 SGDLS, CDR2 YYNGEE. The CDR3 sequence: CASRAPRQANVAEQYV. CDR3 nucleotide sequence: TGTGCCAGCAGGGCACCGCGGCAGGCCAACGTGGCCGAGCAGTACGTC.

This clonotype was seen many times. This chain uses TRBV19 with TRBJ2-1; 13 bases are a match to TRBD2. In germline, CDR1 is LNHDA, CDR2 SQIVND (reference sequence). After removal of 3 bases from V and 8 bases from J, the junction contained 13 bases not matched to a gene. The CDR3 extends over 18 amino acids. CDR3 in amino acids: CASSMVPTSGGKRDEQFF. The CDR3 nucleotides are TGTGCCAGTAGTATGGTCCCGACTAGCGGGGGGAAAAGGGATGAGCAGTTCTTC.

The V call is TRBV4-1, the J call TRBJ2-1; no firm D call. The V and J ends lost 3 bases and 9 bases respectively, with 21 bases between them. The CDR3 extends over 16 amino acids. Germline loops: CDR1 MGHRA, CDR2 YSYEKL. In nucleotides, the CDR3 is TGCGCCAGCAGCCATCACCTTGCAGGTGGCTACGCTGAGCAGTTCTTC. Its protein is CASSHHLAGGYAEQFF.

This chain uses TRBV20-1 with TRBJ2-7; D is undetermined. V shed 0 bases and J shed 5 bases, with 8 bases lying between them. Germline V gene sequence: CDR1 DFQATT, CDR2 SNEGSKA (reference sequence). This CDR3 contains 12 residues. This chain's CDR3 is CSARDPFDEQYF. The CDR3 nucleotides read TGCAGTGCTAGAGATCCTTTCGACGAGCAGTACTTC.

This clonotype was detected ten times or more. J is TRBJ1-4 and V is TRBV6-1; no clear D gene. In germline, CDR1 is MNHNS, CDR2 SASEGT. The length of the CDR3 is 15 residues. Deletions cut 2 bases from V and 4 bases from J, with 11 bases between. CDR3 in amino acids: CASSELSGDNEKLFF. CDR3 nucleotide sequence: TGTGCCAGCAGTGAATTGTCAGGTGATAATGAAAAACTGTTTTTT.

A word on this clonotype: Compared with germline, one end of the junction differs, possibly owing to a read error. This rearrangement joins TRBV7-8 to TRBJ2-3; 8 positions agree with TRBD2. Looked up from germline, CDR1 is SGHVS and CDR2 is FQNEAQ. The CDR3 runs 13 residues. The CDR3 here is CASRLAGRDNTHF. In DNA form, the CDR3 reads TGTGCCAGCAGGTTAGCGGGAAGAGATAATACGCATTTT.

A remark on this clonotype: The junction departs from germline at one end; a sequencing error may be responsible. The CDR3 bases are TGTGCCACCAGCGGAGGGTCACAGAGGGGGAATGTTGAGTTCTTC. Translated, it gives CATSGGSQRGNVEFF. This chain links TRBV9 with TRBJ2-1, with D perhaps matching TRBD1 or TRBD2 (6 bases each). Germline V CDR1 and CDR2: SGDLS, YYNGEE. The length of the CDR3 is 15 residues. The whole variable domain, filled in from reference TRBV9 and TRBJ2-1, reads DSGVTQTPKHLITATGQRVTLRCSPRSGDLSVYWYQQSLDQGLQFLIQYYNGEERAKGNILERFSAQQFPDLHSELNLSSLELGDSALYFCATSGGSQRGNVEFFGPGTRLTVL.

The genes are TRBV7-2 and TRBJ1-2; 8 nucleotides align to TRBD1. Germline V gene sequence: CDR1 SGHTA, CDR2 FQGNSA. The CDR3 consists of 16 residues. Trimming cost V 5 bases and J 11 bases; bases outside gene matches: 19. This chain's CDR3 is CASSPWAETGVYNYTF. CDR3 nucleotides: TGTGCCAGCAGCCCGTGGGCCGAGACAGGGGTCTATAATTACACCTTC. The complete variable domain, with remaining parts taken from reference TRBV7-2 and TRBJ1-2, reads GAGVSQSPSNKVTEKGKDVELRCDPISGHTALYWYRQSLGQGLEFLIYFQGNSAPDKSGLPSDRFSAERTGGSVSTLTIQRTQQEDSAVYLCASSPWAETGVYNYTFGSGTRLTVV.